The source of this T cell receptor beta chain is a study of T-cell reconstitution after alpha-beta-depleted transplantation in children. The CDR3 runs to 17 residues. The junction had 10 bases not matched to a gene; V was cut back by 4 bases and J by 5 bases. Study-wide results and limits: At one year after transplant, newly produced T cells mostly accounted for T-cell counts and diversity. Elevated TCRbeta diversity at day 60 was traced, in some patients, to surviving recipient T cells and thymic progenitors. Approximately two months post-transplant, alpha-beta T cells reportedly originated from several hundred expanded graft clones.

Researchers prepared the TCRbeta library using unique molecular identifiers, the study reports. TCRdb fed the PCR reads into MiXCR, producing one record per CDR3 protein. Of about 980,000 distinct CDR3 sequences in the sample, 25% to 30% were seen once. On this clonotype: Antigen unknown.

Sequenced here: PBMCs, mostly from graft donor cells, sampled 360 days after TCRalphabeta/CD19-depleted stem cell transplant. This TCR was sampled from a boy under three years old who had a stem cell transplant for SCID, so the T cells may come from the graft donor. V usage is TRBV12-3 or TRBV12-4 and J usage is TRBJ2-5, with TRBD2 identical over 13 bases. The CDR3 loop reads CASSSPGLAGPLETQYF. For the CDR3, the DNA is TGTGCCAGCAGTTCTCCGGGACTAGCGGGGCCCTTGGAGACCCAGTACTTC.